This T cell receptor (beta chain) came from a study of beta chain features in type 1 diabetes. Overall study: The study found patients and healthy donors alike in age, gender and cell yields. Examination covered around 98,000,000 sorted cells spanning all samples.

As for this clone: Its specificity is unknown.

Every isolated RNA sample was fully reverse transcribed, so sequencing captured expressed TCRB transcripts. Some clones are missing from TCRdb's copy, which holds only in-frame ones; the method was immunoSEQ multiplex PCR. The table includes around 650,000 clones, around 12% detected once. Germline V gene lookup returns CDR1 SGHNT and CDR2 YYREEE (reference sequence). Trimming took 4 bases from V and 4 from J, leaving 11 bases between them. This CDR3 has 13 amino acids. Study-level findings and limits: A moderate, significant TCRB CDR3 shortening appeared in type 1 diabetes across four CD4+ subsets.

The rearrangement links TRBV5-4 to TRBJ2-5; D unresolved. The clonotype comes from a man aged 25 to 40 with type 1 diabetes. Sequencing was carried out using naive CD4+ T cells from blood. The CDR3: CASSPTSIETQYF. CDR3 nucleotides: TGTGCCAGCAGCCCCACAAGTATAGAGACCCAGTACTTC.